The subject of this entry is one T cell receptor (beta chain). The data originate from a study of T cells of healthy individuals. This CDR3 has 14 residues. Trimming took 6 bases from V and 2 from J, leaving 14 bases between them. Germline V gene sequence: CDR1 MNHEY, CDR2 SMNVEV (reference sequence). TCRdb ran MiXCR on the 5' RACE reads and lists one entry per CDR3 protein. The repertoire holds about 63,000 distinct CDR3 sequences, with 15% to 20% as singletons. This clonotype was sampled from a human donor in good health. V gene TRBV27 combines with J gene TRBJ2-7; D unresolved. DNA of the CDR3: TGTGCCAGCAGAGGGCGTGGCCTGACCTACGAGCAGTACTTC. This gives the protein CASRGRGLTYEQYF.